This T cell receptor beta chain was retrieved from a study of cytomegalovirus exposure and HLA in healthy donors. The study, taken as a whole, reports: As a later analysis revealed, the rate of TCR association differed by HLA locus, with DRB1 most and HLA-C fewest.

With regard to this clone: Its antigen is not known.

The CDR3 totals 14 residues. Germline V gene lookup returns CDR1 LGHNA and CDR2 YSLEER. Deletions cut 0 bases from V and 4 bases from J, with 10 bases between. It was with 60 Vbeta and 13 Jbeta primers that the PCR ran. Sequencing used immunoSEQ multiplex PCR; TCRdb keeps in-frame clones, though not all of them. The repertoire holds approximately 190,000 clones, with roughly 80% as singletons. This chain joins TRBV4-3 and TRBJ2-7; D is possibly TRBD2 (5 bases). Sequencing was performed on PBMCs. The TCR was taken from a woman between 18 and 30 years old in good health and CMV-seronegative. The CDR3 DNA sequence: TGCGCCAGCAGCCAAGATGCAGCGGAATACGAGCAGTACTTC. As protein: CASSQDAAEYEQYF.